This T cell receptor beta chain came from a study of shared clonotypes between healthy human individuals. The repertoire was sequenced with immunoSEQ multiplex PCR; TCRdb's copy has only in-frame clones and lacks some. The sample yields some 650,000 clones, about 97% seen once. Trimming took 0 bases from V and 4 from J; bases not matched to a gene: 14. Germline values: CDR1 MGHDK, CDR2 SYGVNS. The CDR3 runs 18 residues. The V and J genes are TRBV25-1 and TRBJ1-1; 7 nucleotides align to TRBD1. The clonotype comes from a woman between 25 and 40 years old in good health. The sample consisted of naive CD4+ T cells sorted from blood. Described subset: CD45RA+ positively selected. The CDR3 loop reads CASSEYQGWEGARTEAFF. Written as DNA, the CDR3 is TGTGCCAGCAGTGAATATCAGGGGTGGGAGGGGGCCCGCACTGAAGCTTTCTTT.